Shown below are 5 T cell receptor beta chains from a single sample sequenced in a study of blood T cell repertoires in COVID-19. Profiling relied on immunoSEQ multiplex PCR, and the TCRdb table lists in-frame clones only, not all of them. The repertoire consists of fewer than 200,000 clones, with approximately 80% occurring once and the leading ten covering about a fifth. The sample consisted of peripheral blood. The source of these receptors is a woman older than 75 with acute or convalescent COVID-19.

V and J are TRBV10-3 and TRBJ1-2; maybe TRBD1 (6 bases). In germline, CDR1 is ENHRY, CDR2 SYGVKD. CDR3 length: 15 amino acids. Deletions cut 0 bases from V and 4 bases from J, with 12 bases between. CDR3 sequence (DNA): TGTGCCATCAGTGAGTCGACAGAAGGGGGCTATGGCTACACCTTC. Its protein is CAISESTEGGYGYTF.

The V and J genes are TRBV9 and TRBJ2-7; 12 positions agree with TRBD1. V shed 3 bases, J shed 4 bases, and the junction held 11 bases outside the gene matches. Germline V CDR1 and CDR2: SGDLS, YYNGEE. The CDR3 runs to 17 residues. CDR3 DNA: TGTGCCAGCAGCGGCGTTACCGGGACAGGGGGCGTTTACGAGCAGTACTTC. Residues: CASSGVTGTGGVYEQYF.

The CDR3: CASSLGLAGVVELFF. CDR3 nucleotide sequence: TGTGCCAGCTCACTTGGACTAGCGGGAGTGGTGGAGCTGTTTTTT. The gene calls are TRBV18 and TRBJ2-2; TRBD2 aligns across 13 bases. The length of the CDR3 is 15 residues. J gave up 10 bases and V 4 bases, and 6 bases lay outside the gene matches. CDR1 is KGHSH and CDR2 is LQKENI in the germline V gene.

V gene TRBV14 combines with J gene TRBJ2-1; 12 nucleotides align to TRBD2. The CDR3 contains 17 residues. Trimming took 4 bases from V and 6 from J; bases not matched to a gene: 10. CDR1 and CDR2 from the germline V gene are SGHDN and FVKESK. The CDR3 DNA sequence: TGTGCCAGCAGCCCGAGAGAGCGACTAGCGGGAGTCAATGAGCAGTTCTTC. Translating gives CASSPRERLAGVNEQFF.

V usage is TRBV4-1 and J usage is TRBJ2-3, with 8 positions matching TRBD2. The CDR3 loop spans 20 amino acids. Trimming at V came to 2 bases and at J to 2 bases, leaving 18 bases not matched to a gene. Germline V gene lookup returns CDR1 MGHRA and CDR2 YSYEKL. The CDR3 here is CASSQRLATFSRVLTDTQYF. The DNA for the CDR3 is TGCGCCAGCAGCCAAAGACTAGCGACATTCTCCCGAGTCCTCACAGATACGCAGTATTTT.